The 17 T cell receptor beta chains listed next were all sequenced from one sample in a study of blood T cells in healthy people across ages. A sample-barcoded 5' primer and a J-beta primer mix were used in a second PCR of about 6 to 11 cycles. One entry per CDR3 protein results from TCRdb running MiXCR on the 5' RACE reads. The sample lists roughly 730,000 distinct CDR3 sequences, about 56% occurring once. The sample was blood. The receptors were sampled from a man aged 40-49 years in good health.

V gene TRBV20-1 combines with J gene TRBJ2-5; the match to TRBD1 covers 12 bases. CDR1 DFQATT and CDR2 SNEGSKA come from the germline V gene (reference sequence). Losses at the gene ends were 5 bases for V and 3 bases for J; bases not matched to a gene: 4. The CDR3 runs 14 residues. CDR3 bases: TGCAGTGCTGGGACAGGGGGCTTGGAAGAGACCCAGTACTTC. Protein product: CSAGTGGLEETQYF.

V and J are TRBV27 and TRBJ1-2; TRBD1 agrees at 9 bases. Germline V gene sequence: CDR1 MNHEY, CDR2 SMNVEV (reference sequence). Unmatched junction bases numbered 7, after V lost 4 bases and J lost 4 bases. The CDR3 runs to 15 residues. Here the CDR3 DNA reads TGTGCCAGCAGTTCGGACAGGGGCCTAGGCTATGGCTACACCTTC. As protein: CASSSDRGLGYGYTF.

The rearrangement uses TRBV9 and TRBJ2-3; D uncertain. Germline V CDR1 and CDR2: SGDLS, YYNGEE. CDR3 length equals 13 residues. Between the trimmed V and J ends, which lost 0 bases and 8 bases, there was a span of 10 bases. In DNA, the CDR3 is TGTGCCAGCAGCGTAGATAATTACGCTACGCAGTATTTT. This sequence encodes CASSVDNYATQYF.

The chain has TRBV4-2 and TRBJ2-1; D call uncertain. This CDR3 contains 14 residues. Germline CDR1 is LGHNA and CDR2 is YNFKEQ. V shed 2 bases and J shed 8 bases, with 13 bases lying between them. The CDR3 is CASSQKDASYEQFF. The CDR3 DNA reads as TGTGCCAGCAGCCAAAAGGATGCCTCCTATGAGCAGTTCTTC.

The chain links TRBV28 to TRBJ1-5; maybe TRBD1 (6 bases). Per the germline V gene, CDR1 is MDHEN and CDR2 is SYDVKM. CDR3 length equals 12 residues. Trimming removed 11 bases from V and 2 bases from J, with 10 bases in between. CDR3 DNA sequence: TGTGCCGGGAGGGGGGGCAATCAGCCCCAGCATTTT. Its protein is CAGRGGNQPQHF.

The genes are TRBV28 and TRBJ2-5; 7 bases are shared with TRBD1. The J call may not be correct, given that the DNA end is closer to TRBJ2-7. Germline values: CDR1 MDHEN, CDR2 SYDVKM. The CDR3 totals 14 residues. The CDR3 spells CASRTGTDLYEQYF. As DNA, the CDR3 is TGTGCCAGCAGGACCGGGACAGACCTCTACGAGCAGTACTTC.

The chain uses TRBV14 and TRBJ1-4, with a possible D match to TRBD1 (6 bases). The germline V and J ends were trimmed by 6 bases and 7 bases, with 18 bases remaining between them. This CDR3 spans 15 amino acids. Per germline, CDR1 SGHDN and CDR2 FVKESK. CDR3 region: CASSETGARGEKLFF. CDR3 coding DNA: TGTGCCAGCAGTGAAACGGGGGCTAGAGGTGAAAAACTGTTTTTT.

The chain joins TRBV3-1 to TRBJ2-3; no reliable D call. The length of the CDR3 is 14 residues. Germline lookup yields CDR1 LGHDT and CDR2 YNNKEL (reference sequence). Trimming pared 2 bases from V and 4 bases from J, leaving 10 bases between. The DNA for the CDR3 is TGTGCCAGCAGCCAAATAGTCGGCTCAGATACGCAGTATTTT. Amino acids: CASSQIVGSDTQYF.

This CDR3 reads CASSPLILAGGPYTGELFF. The CDR3 DNA follows: TGTGCCAGCAGCCCTCTGATACTAGCGGGGGGGCCGTACACCGGGGAGCTGTTTTTT. The chain links TRBV7-3 to TRBJ2-2, with 13 nucleotides matching TRBD2. The trim removed 5 bases at V and 3 bases at J, leaving 12 bases unmatched. The germline V gene has CDR1 SGHTA and CDR2 FQGTGA. The CDR3 is 19 amino acids.

In this sample, this clonotype turned up a few times. CDR3 region: CASLGFGEAFF. For the CDR3, the DNA is TGTGCCAGCCTGGGGTTCGGAGAAGCTTTCTTT. V is TRBV6-6 and J is TRBJ1-1; D is unresolved. The germline V and J ends were trimmed by 8 bases and 8 bases, with 12 bases remaining between them. The CDR3 extends over 11 amino acids. CDR1 MNHNY and CDR2 SVGAGI come from the germline V gene (reference sequence).

Turning to this clonotype: This may be a read error, as it is one base from a much larger clone. The chain uses TRBV3-1 and TRBJ1-5; 7 positions match TRBD1. The germline gives CDR1 LGHDT, CDR2 YNNKEL (reference sequence). J was trimmed by 1 base and V by 4 bases; bases with no gene match: 4. This CDR3 spans 15 amino acids. DNA of the CDR3: TGTGCCAGCAGCCCAGGGGGAAAAAGCAATCAGCCCCAGCATTTT. Translated, it gives CASSPGGKSNQPQHF.

The chain employs TRBV6-1 and TRBJ2-3; maybe TRBD2 (6 bases). The CDR3 is 15 amino acids. Trimming left V 2 bases short and J 4 bases short, with 13 bases between. CDR1 MNHNS and CDR2 SASEGT come from the germline V gene. In DNA form, the CDR3 reads TGTGCCAGCAGTGAAAATGGTGGCGGGGCAGATACGCAGTATTTT. This encodes CASSENGGGADTQYF.

Only a few counts were recorded for this clonotype. The chain is built from TRBV5-6 and TRBJ2-7, with D tentatively TRBD1 (6 bases). The germline V gene has CDR1 SGHDT and CDR2 YYEEEE. V was trimmed by 5 bases and J by 7 bases, leaving 16 bases between them. This CDR3 has 13 residues. DNA of the CDR3: TGTGCCAGCAGTGACCCAGGGGTTGCAGAGCAGTACTTC. It specifies CASSDPGVAEQYF. The whole variable domain, filled in from reference TRBV5-6 and TRBJ2-7, reads DAGVTQSPTHLIKTRGQQVTLRCSPKSGHDTVSWYQQALGQGPQFIFQYYEEEERQRGNFPDRFSGHQFPNYSSELNVNALLLGDSALYLCASSDPGVAEQYFGPGTRLTVT.

This clonotype was seen a handful of times. The V call is TRBV10-3, the J call TRBJ1-6, with a weak D call TRBD1 (5 bases). CDR1 and CDR2 (germline): ENHRY, SYGVKD. CDR3 size: 13 residues. Trimming stripped 7 bases from V and 8 bases from J, with 12 bases between. CDR3 amino acids: CAITRGSDSPLHF. The CDR3, as DNA: TGTGCCATCACAAGGGGAAGCGATTCACCCCTCCACTTT.

This clonotype was found once. The V gene is TRBV3-1, the J gene TRBJ2-3; 13 nucleotides match TRBD2. V dropped 3 bases and J dropped 5; count of bases not matched to a gene: 11. From germline, CDR1 is LGHDT and CDR2 YNNKEL (reference sequence). The CDR3 has 18 amino acids. The CDR3 here is CASSQEIGTSGARDTQYF. As DNA, the CDR3 is TGTGCCAGCAGCCAGGAAATCGGGACTAGCGGGGCTAGAGATACGCAGTATTTT.

CDR3 sequence (DNA): TGCAGCGTTGGCCCCCGGACAGGGGAGGACTACAATGAGCAGTACTTC. Amino acids: CSVGPRTGEDYNEQYF. The V gene is TRBV29-1, the J gene TRBJ2-7; TRBD1 agrees at 9 bases. The CDR3 has 16 residues. The germline V gene has CDR1 SQVTM and CDR2 ANQGSEA. J lost 7 bases, V lost 4 bases, and 17 bases had no gene match.

This rearrangement joins TRBV7-3 to TRBJ2-3, with TRBD2 identical over 12 bases. CDR3 length: 17 residues. J gave up 3 bases and V 6 bases, and 10 bases lay outside the gene matches. Germline-derived CDR1 and CDR2 are SGHTA and FQGTGA. The CDR3 DNA reads as TGTGCCAGCAGTCGGTCTAGCGGGAGGGCAAATACAGATACGCAGTATTTT. It yields the protein CASSRSSGRANTDTQYF. Supplemented by reference TRBV7-3 and TRBJ2-3, the full variable domain reads GAGVSQTPSNKVTEKGKYVELRCDPISGHTALYWYRQSLGQGPEFLIYFQGTGAADDSGLPNDRFFAVRPEGSVSTLKIQRTERGDSAVYLCASSRSSGRANTDTQYFGPGTRLTVL.